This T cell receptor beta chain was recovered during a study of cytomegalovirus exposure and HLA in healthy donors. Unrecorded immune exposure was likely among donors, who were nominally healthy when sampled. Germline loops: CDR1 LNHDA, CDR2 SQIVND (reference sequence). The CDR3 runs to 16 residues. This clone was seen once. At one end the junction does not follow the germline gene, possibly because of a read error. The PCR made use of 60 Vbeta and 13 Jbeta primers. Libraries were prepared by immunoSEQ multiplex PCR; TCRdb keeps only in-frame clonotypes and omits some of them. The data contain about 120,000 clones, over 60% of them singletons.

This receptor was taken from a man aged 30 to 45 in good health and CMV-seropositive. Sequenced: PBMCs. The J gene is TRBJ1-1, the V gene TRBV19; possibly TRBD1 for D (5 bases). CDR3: CAGSMKGLVGNTEAFF. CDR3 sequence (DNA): TGTGCCGGTAGTATGAAGGGGCTGGTTGGGAACACTGAAGCTTTCTTT.